A single sample is the source of the 30 T cell receptor beta chains below, sequenced in a study of shared clonotypes between healthy human individuals. Profiling relied on immunoSEQ multiplex PCR, and the TCRdb table lists in-frame clones only, not all of them. This table holds millions of clones, about 92% found once. Sequencing input: naive CD4+ T cells from PBMCs. Described subset: CD45RA+ positively selected. The receptors here all came from a man aged 18 to 30 in good health. Some clones in this sample may be carry-over from other donors' samples.

The chain has TRBV29-1 and TRBJ2-5; weak D call: TRBD2 (5 bases). From germline, CDR1 is SQVTM and CDR2 ANQGSEA. The CDR3 is 13 amino acids. Trimming shortened V by 3 bases and J by 4 bases, and 12 bases separated the two germline ends. This CDR3 reads CSVDPSRGETQYF. The CDR3 DNA reads TGCAGCGTTGACCCCTCCCGGGGAGAGACCCAGTACTTC.

The chain links TRBV4-1 to TRBJ2-7; the D is unclear. The germline gives CDR1 MGHRA, CDR2 YSYEKL. The ends were cut back, 1 base at V and 2 bases at J, with 12 bases in the middle. The CDR3 is made up of 15 amino acids. As DNA, the CDR3 is TGCGCCAGCAGCCAAGGCAGAGACTCTACCTACGAGCAGTACTTC. Its protein is CASSQGRDSTYEQYF.

This clone was recorded only once. The rearrangement links TRBV5-4 to TRBJ1-1; D not certain. The germline V gene encodes CDR1 SGHNT and CDR2 YYREEE (reference sequence). Trimming shortened V by 4 bases and J by 1 base, and 11 bases separated the two germline ends. The CDR3 has 14 residues. DNA of the CDR3: TGTGCCAGCAGCCCCACATCCAGGAACACTGAAGCTTTCTTT. Its protein product is CASSPTSRNTEAFF.

The J gene is TRBJ1-4, the V gene TRBV15; D unclear. Trimming removed 0 bases from V and 2 bases from J, with 19 bases in between. This CDR3 is built from 19 residues. Germline CDR1 reads LNHNV; CDR2 reads YYDKDF (reference sequence). CDR3 DNA sequence: TGTGCCACCAGCAGAGATCCCTTACAGATATTACAGACTAATGAAAAACTGTTTTTT. Encoded protein: CATSRDPLQILQTNEKLFF. The full variable domain, completed using reference TRBV15 and TRBJ1-4, is DAMVIQNPRYQVTQFGKPVTLSCSQTLNHNVMYWYQQKSSQAPKLLFHYYDKDFNNEADTPDNFQSRRPNTSFCFLDIRSPGLGDTAMYLCATSRDPLQILQTNEKLFFGSGTQLSVL.

As regards this clone: Other DNA variants within this sample encode the same CDR3. V gene TRBV28 combines with J gene TRBJ2-2; D is ambiguous. V gave up 6 bases and J gave up 3 bases, with 8 bases separating them. This CDR3 region has 13 residues. Germline CDR1 reads MDHEN; CDR2 reads SYDVKM. The CDR3 DNA follows: TGTGCCAGCAGCACCCCGGACACCGGGGAGCTGTTTTTT. Translation: CASSTPDTGELFF. Using reference TRBV28 and TRBJ2-2 for the parts outside the CDR3, the full variable domain is DVKVTQSSRYLVKRTGEKVFLECVQDMDHENMFWYRQDPGLGLRLIYFSYDVKMKEKGDIPEGYSVSREKKERFSLILESASTNQTSMYLCASSTPDTGELFFGEGSRLTVL.

The chain uses TRBV6-5 and TRBJ1-2; the D is unclear. V was trimmed by 0 bases and J by 4 bases, leaving 12 bases between them. The CDR3 totals 15 residues. The germline CDR1 and CDR2 sequences are MNHEY and SVGAGI. The CDR3 loop is CASSYSSSSFYGYTF. CDR3 coding DNA: TGTGCCAGCAGTTACTCTTCCAGCAGTTTCTATGGCTACACCTTC.

V gene TRBV6-5 combines with J gene TRBJ2-6, with D hard to call. V was clipped by 7 bases and J by 0 bases, with 10 bases between them. CDR3 length equals 15 residues. CDR1 is MNHEY, CDR2 SVGAGI, per germline. This chain's CDR3 is CASTLGGSGANVLTF. In DNA form, the CDR3 reads TGTGCCAGCACCCTAGGTGGCTCTGGGGCCAACGTCCTGACTTTC.

The rearrangement uses TRBV23-1 and TRBJ1-5; D perhaps matches TRBD1 (5 bases). TRBV23-1 is flagged as an ORF with uncertain function. V was shortened by 5 bases and J by 6 bases, with 14 bases between the two germline ends. CDR3 length equals 14 residues. CDR3 DNA: TGCGCCAGCAGTGGGGCGCAGTGGTGTCAGCCCCAGCATTTT. It yields the protein CASSGAQWCQPQHF.

The CDR3 spells CASSTPNAGGRATQYF. CDR3 coding DNA: TGTGCCAGTAGTACCCCTAATGCAGGGGGGAGGGCGACCCAGTACTTC. This sequence joins TRBV19 and TRBJ2-5; either TRBD1 or TRBD2 may fit D (7 bases each). This CDR3 has 16 residues. Per germline, CDR1 LNHDA and CDR2 SQIVND (reference sequence). V dropped 4 bases and J dropped 7 bases, with 22 bases sitting between them.

This clone was seen only once. The chain links TRBV6-1 to TRBJ1-2, with a tentative D call TRBD1 (6 bases). V was pared by 5 bases and J by 4 bases, with 14 bases between. The CDR3 runs to 14 residues. Per the germline V gene, CDR1 is MNHNS and CDR2 is SASEGT. CDR3 sequence: CASSQRTVTYGYTF. In DNA form, the CDR3 reads TGTGCCAGCAGTCAAAGGACAGTCACCTATGGCTACACCTTC.

The chain has TRBV6-5 and TRBJ2-2, with 7 bases matching TRBD2. V gave up 2 bases and J gave up 1 base; unmatched junction bases: 4. This CDR3 has 16 residues. Germline V lookup: CDR1 MNHEY, CDR2 SVGAGI. DNA of the CDR3: TGTGCCAGCAGTTACGGCTCGGGGGGGAACACCGGGGAGCTGTTTTTT. This gives the protein CASSYGSGGNTGELFF.

The J gene is TRBJ2-3, the V gene TRBV19; 10 bases agree with TRBD2. CDR1 is LNHDA and CDR2 is SQIVND in the germline V gene (reference sequence). The CDR3 is 16 residues long. The CDR3 sequence is CASQARSSGSPDTQYF. The CDR3 region has the DNA TGTGCTAGTCAAGCTCGGTCTAGCGGGAGCCCCGATACGCAGTATTTT. The full variable domain, with the rest looked up from reference TRBV19 and TRBJ2-3, is DGGITQSPKYLFRKEGQNVTLSCEQNLNHDAMYWYRQDPGQGLRLIYYSQIVNDFQKGDIAEGYSVSREKKESFPLTVTSAQKNPTAFYLCASQARSSGSPDTQYFGPGTRLTVL.

Worth noting for this clone: A much larger clone is a single base away; this may be a read error. Other DNA sequences of this sample code for an identical CDR3. This chain joins TRBV7-3 and TRBJ1-1; D ambiguous. The germline gives CDR1 SGHTA, CDR2 FQGTGA. The CDR3 is 13 residues long. Deletions cut 0 bases from V and 3 bases from J, with 5 bases between. The CDR3 coding sequence is TGTGCCAGCAGCTTAACGGGGTACACTGAAGCTTTCTTT. Its translation: CASSLTGYTEAFF.

This clone came up once. The V gene is TRBV7-3, the J gene TRBJ1-3, with a tentative D call TRBD1 (6 bases). V was cut by 2 bases and J by 2 bases, with 10 bases left in between. Germline V gene lookup returns CDR1 SGHTA and CDR2 FQGTGA. The CDR3 runs 15 residues. The CDR3 DNA reads TGTGCCAGCAGCTTACAGGGGACGACTGGAAACACCATATATTTT. Protein sequence: CASSLQGTTGNTIYF. The full variable domain, with the rest looked up from reference TRBV7-3 and TRBJ1-3, is GAGVSQTPSNKVTEKGKYVELRCDPISGHTALYWYRQSLGQGPEFLIYFQGTGAADDSGLPNDRFFAVRPEGSVSTLKIQRTERGDSAVYLCASSLQGTTGNTIYFGEGSWLTVV.

The V and J genes are TRBV5-4 and TRBJ2-2, with D possibly TRBD2 on 6 matching bases. The CDR3 runs 17 residues. The germline V gene encodes CDR1 SGHNT and CDR2 YYREEE (reference sequence). V was pared by 3 bases and J by 5 bases, with 20 bases between. The CDR3 DNA is TGTGCCAGCAGCTCCGCCAGCGACTTAGGGAGGACCGGGGAGCTGTTTTTT. It codes for CASSSASDLGRTGELFF.

The rearrangement joins TRBV28 to TRBJ1-5; D is possibly TRBD1 (5 bases). V was shortened by 2 bases and J by 1 base, with 9 bases between the two germline ends. The length of the CDR3 is 15 residues. Per germline, CDR1 MDHEN and CDR2 SYDVKM. CDR3 residues: CASSLGGKSNQPQHF. CDR3 nucleotide sequence: TGTGCCAGCAGTTTAGGGGGGAAGAGCAATCAGCCCCAGCATTTT.

The rearrangement uses TRBV5-1 and TRBJ2-7; 8 bases match TRBD2. After removal of 0 bases from V and 0 bases from J, the junction contained 5 bases not matched to a gene. Germline V lookup: CDR1 SGHRS, CDR2 YFSETQ. There are 16 residues in the CDR3. The DNA for the CDR3 is TGCGCCAGCAGCTTGGAGACTAGCGTATACTCCTACGAGCAGTACTTC. This encodes CASSLETSVYSYEQYF. Filled out from reference TRBV5-1 and TRBJ2-7, the complete variable domain reads KAGVTQTPRYLIKTRGQQVTLSCSPISGHRSVSWYQQTPGQGLQFLFEYFSETQRNKGNFPGRFSGRQFSNSRSEMNVSTLELGDSALYLCASSLETSVYSYEQYFGPGTRLTVT.

This chain links TRBV5-8 with TRBJ2-7; 7 bases are shared with TRBD1. The CDR3 runs 15 residues. Germline V gene sequence: CDR1 SGHTS, CDR2 YDEGEE. Trimming removed 1 base from V and 1 base from J; junction bases left unmatched: 5. CDR3 in amino acids: CASSLQTGTSYEQYF. CDR3 DNA: TGTGCCAGCAGCTTGCAGACAGGGACGTCCTACGAGCAGTACTTC.

This sequence joins TRBV5-1 and TRBJ2-7; weak D call: TRBD2 (6 bases). The V and J ends lost 6 bases and 5 bases respectively, with 15 bases between them. CDR3 size: 13 residues. Looked up from germline, CDR1 is SGHRS and CDR2 is YFSETQ. The CDR3 here is CASNMGGRDEQYF. The CDR3 DNA follows: TGCGCCAGCAACATGGGGGGAAGAGACGAGCAGTACTTC.

This sequence joins TRBV27 and TRBJ1-1; the D gene is possibly TRBD1 (5 bases). Trimming removed 3 bases from V and 2 bases from J, with 10 bases in between. Germline V gives CDR1 MNHEY, CDR2 SMNVEV (reference sequence). The CDR3 runs to 14 residues. This chain's CDR3 is CASSFHDSNTEAFF. The CDR3 DNA sequence: TGTGCCAGCAGTTTCCATGACAGTAACACTGAAGCTTTCTTT.

V and J are TRBV6-4 and TRBJ1-1; tentatively, D is TRBD1 (6 bases). This CDR3 spans 14 amino acids. Trimming took off 11 bases at V and 5 bases at J, with 21 bases between the two ends. Looked up from germline, CDR1 is MRHNA and CDR2 is SNTAGT. The DNA of the CDR3 is TGTGCCGGCTGGACTGACAGGCTTGCGACTGAAGCTTTCTTT. As protein: CAGWTDRLATEAFF.

The DNA for the CDR3 is TGTGCCAGCAGTTTAGGTGACAGGGATAGCCAGCCCCAGCATTTT. This translates into CASSLGDRDSQPQHF. The rearrangement uses TRBV28 and TRBJ1-5; 7 bases match TRBD1. Trimming took 2 bases from V and 7 from J; bases not matched to a gene: 8. Germline CDR1 and CDR2: MDHEN and SYDVKM. The CDR3 runs 15 residues.

The genes are TRBV28 and TRBJ2-7; TRBD2 agrees at 11 bases. This CDR3 contains 15 residues. Trimming removed 2 bases from V and 3 bases from J; junction bases left unmatched: 3. Per germline, CDR1 MDHEN and CDR2 SYDVKM. The chain's CDR3 is CASSLALAGGYEQYF. Here the CDR3 DNA reads TGTGCCAGCAGTTTAGCGCTAGCGGGAGGCTACGAGCAGTACTTC.

The rearrangement joins TRBV5-4 to TRBJ2-3; 11 bases align to TRBD2. V lost 4 bases and J lost 4; bases outside the gene matches: 8. CDR3 length: 16 residues. Germline V lookup: CDR1 SGHNT, CDR2 YYREEE (reference sequence). The CDR3 coding sequence is TGTGCCAGCAGCCGGAAACTAGCGGGAGTCCCAGATACGCAGTATTTT. This sequence encodes CASSRKLAGVPDTQYF.

V and J are TRBV5-1 and TRBJ2-5, with 9 bases lining up with TRBD2. J was trimmed by 5 bases and V by 4 bases; bases with no gene match: 6. The CDR3 length is 14 residues. From germline, CDR1 is SGHRS and CDR2 YFSETQ. This CDR3 is CASSPGLAHETQYF. The CDR3 DNA follows: TGCGCCAGCAGCCCGGGACTAGCTCACGAGACCCAGTACTTC.

The chain couples TRBV18 to TRBJ1-5, with D uncertain. The CDR3 is 14 residues long. Looked up from germline, CDR1 is KGHSH and CDR2 is LQKENI. The germline V and J ends were trimmed by 3 bases and 4 bases, with 10 bases remaining between them. CDR3 sequence: CASSPTDDNQPQHF. CDR3 DNA: TGTGCCAGCTCACCGACCGACGATAATCAGCCCCAGCATTTT.

The chain joins TRBV5-4 to TRBJ2-5, with TRBD2 matching 8 bases. The CDR3 covers 15 residues. V shed 4 bases and J 4 bases; nucleotides not matched to a gene: 9. CDR1 and CDR2 (germline): SGHNT, YYREEE (reference sequence). CDR3 sequence (DNA): TGTGCCAGCAGCGTTACCGGGACTAGGCGAGAGACCCAGTACTTC. Amino acids: CASSVTGTRRETQYF.

A single count supports this clone. The chain links TRBV5-1 to TRBJ2-2; the D is unclear. CDR1 and CDR2 (germline): SGHRS, YFSETQ. Trimming pared 4 bases from V and 4 bases from J, leaving 14 bases between. The CDR3 totals 15 residues. CDR3 amino acids: CASSRATLSTGELFF. The CDR3 bases are TGCGCCAGCAGCCGAGCGACCCTATCCACCGGGGAGCTGTTTTTT.

This sequence joins TRBV29-1 and TRBJ1-2, with D unclear. Germline values: CDR1 SQVTM, CDR2 ANQGSEA. The V end was cut by 2 bases, the J end by 1 base, with 14 bases between. This CDR3 spans 15 amino acids. CDR3 protein: CSVEQYVVSNYGYTF. The CDR3, as DNA: TGCAGCGTTGAACAGTATGTGGTCAGTAACTATGGCTACACCTTC.

This clone occurred once. This chain links TRBV6-1 with TRBJ2-7; D is undetermined. Germline CDR1 is MNHNS and CDR2 is SASEGT. The V gene lost 5 bases and the J gene lost 7 bases, with 9 bases spanning the gap. This CDR3 is 11 amino acids long. The CDR3 here is CASSPLKEQYF. The CDR3 DNA reads TGTGCCAGCAGTCCCTTAAAAGAGCAGTACTTC.